The sequence of this T cell receptor beta chain was determined in a study of OX40 agonist ivuxolimab in advanced cancers. Looking at the study overall: Ivuxolimab was a fully human IgG2 agonistic monoclonal antibody targeting the costimulatory receptor OX40 (CD134). Intravenous ivuxolimab was administered to patients every 2 weeks at six dose levels: 0.01, 0.1, 0.3, 1.5, 3 and 10 mg/kg. Of the 50 or so patients in dose escalation, some 19 had hepatocellular carcinoma, around 15 had melanoma, 9 had renal cell carcinoma and 9 had head and neck cancer. A male proportion of around 80% and a mean age of roughly 55 years, ranging from about 23 to 79, were recorded for the dose-escalation cohort. Patients were allowed to have had prior anti-PD-1, anti-PD-L1 or anti-CTLA-4 therapy, and 30% to 50% of the dose-escalation patients had previously received checkpoint inhibitors. Partial responses were achieved by three dose-escalation patients, of whom one had hepatocellular carcinoma and two had cutaneous melanoma. Peripheral TCRbeta sequencing aimed to test whether ivuxolimab altered TCR sequence diversity and caused clonal T-cell expansion. The paper covers the monotherapy dose-escalation part of the phase I ivuxolimab trial, which included N of about 56 patients.

To sequence the TCRbeta CDR3 region, genomic DNA was isolated from the sorted cells. The immunoSEQ Assay was used for sequencing of TCRbeta CDR3 regions. Imported from immuneACCESS, the table was reduced by TCRdb to in-frame sequences with V and J called. These copies leave out some clones; in studies compared against another copy, an unresolved V gene accounts for under half, and the cause of the remainder is not known. The sample yields tens of thousands of clones; around 81% were counted once. The biggest ten clones account for around 6.4% of the sample. Patients with a history of autoimmune disease or receiving systemic immunosuppression were excluded from the trial. Peripheral blood for TCR sequencing was collected from all dose cohorts at baseline, on cycle 4 day 1, and on cycle 7 day 1. Samples came from an open-label, multicenter, first-in-human phase I dose-escalation trial of ivuxolimab. Adults with locally advanced or metastatic melanoma, renal cell carcinoma, hepatocellular carcinoma or head and neck squamous cell carcinoma were enrolled in the trial. Before TCR sequencing, CD4+ T cells and CD8+ T cells were sorted from peripheral blood as separate populations.

This clone turned up a few times. Its antigen is currently not known. No qualities accompany the bases; no much larger clone lies one base away. Cut back by 6 bases and 4 bases, the V and J ends lie 18 bases apart. The CDR3 goes from the cysteine to the phenylalanine over 15 residues. Kept here is only the CDR3 DNA, which spans 45 bases and is read in frame from base 1. The germline V gene supplies CDR1 MRHNA and CDR2 SNTAGT. The investigation overall reported the following: The antigen specificity of the clonally expanded peripheral T cells was not determined. In the 0.1-3.0 mg/kg groups, partial responders were among the patients with the lowest normalized peripheral clonal expansion, particularly in CD8+ T cells. On average, CD8+ T cells showed more expanded clones than CD4+ T cells after ivuxolimab. Clonal expansion of both CD4+ and CD8+ blood T cells was observed from baseline to week 6 at doses 0.1 to 3.0 mg/kg. Low levels of normalized T-cell clonal expansion were also seen in some patients who did not respond.

The sequence links TRBV6-4 to TRBJ1-2; TRBD1 is a weak D gene call, 5 bases matching. This receptor was obtained from an adult with an advanced solid tumor such as melanoma, head and neck, liver or kidney cancer. The source material was CD4+ or CD8+ T cells sorted from blood, sampled in a trial of the OX40 agonist ivuxolimab. This receptor has the CDR3 CASRTRGDSLYGYTF. The base sequence is TGTGCCAGCAGAACACGGGGCGACTCCCTCTATGGCTACACCTTC.